These 10 T cell receptor beta chains were sequenced from one sample in a study of blood T cell repertoires in COVID-19. Assay used: immunoSEQ multiplex PCR; TCRdb lists only in-frame clones, some missing. Altogether approximately 250,000 clones are present, 80% to 90% being singletons, with the ten largest covering roughly 4%. The specimen was PBMCs or T cells enriched from blood (not recorded which). The origin of the receptors is a man aged 30 to 45 with acute COVID-19.

In the case of this clone: An end of the junction does not agree with germline; a read error may underlie this. This chain uses TRBV5-1 with TRBJ1-2; D is perhaps TRBD1 (5 bases). CDR3 size: 13 residues. The germline gives CDR1 SGHRS, CDR2 YFSETQ. CDR3 sequence: CASSLTVGGILTF. The CDR3 nucleotides are TGTGCCAGCAGCCTTACGGTGGGGGGTATTCTCACCTTC.

The rearrangement uses TRBV3-1 (or the pseudogene TRBV3-2) and TRBJ1-1; D might be TRBD1 (5 bases). This CDR3 is built from 15 residues. V lost 3 bases and J 1 base, leaving 12 bases between the germline ends. The germline V gene encodes CDR1 LGHDT and CDR2 YNNKEL (reference sequence). CDR3 DNA: TGTGCCAGCAGCCAGGGTGGCACAGGGAACACTGAAGCTTTCTTT. Translating it yields CASSQGGTGNTEAFF.

The rearrangement uses TRBV5-8 and TRBJ1-6; D unresolved. CDR1 and CDR2 from the germline V gene are SGHTS and YDEGEE. The V end lost 2 bases, the J end lost 7 bases, and 7 bases lay between the germline ends. CDR3 length: 13 amino acids. CDR3 sequence: CASSFVINSPLHF. The CDR3 nucleotides read TGTGCCAGCAGCTTCGTAATAAATTCACCCCTCCACTTT.

The DNA of the CDR3 is TGTGCCAGTAGTATCGGGCAGGGGCTAAATTCACCCCTCCACTTT. Protein product: CASSIGQGLNSPLHF. The chain employs TRBV19 and TRBJ1-6; D may be TRBD1 (6 bases). This CDR3 is built from 15 residues. V lost 3 bases to trimming and J lost 7 bases, with 13 bases between them. Germline V gene sequence: CDR1 LNHDA, CDR2 SQIVND (reference sequence).

The rearrangement links TRBV11-2 to TRBJ1-1, with 9 bases lining up with TRBD1. Trimming cost V 5 bases and J 7 bases; bases outside gene matches: 5. This CDR3 is built from 13 residues. Germline V gives CDR1 SGHAT, CDR2 FQNNGV. Here the CDR3 DNA reads TGTGCCAGCAGCCCATCGGGACAGGGTGAAGCTTTCTTT. Protein sequence: CASSPSGQGEAFF.

The chain is built from TRBV6-6 and TRBJ1-5; D remains ambiguous. CDR3 length: 13 amino acids. Germline V gives CDR1 MNHNY, CDR2 SVGAGI (reference sequence). V was cut by 7 bases and J by 1 base, with 8 bases left in between. The CDR3 sequence: CASMWASNQPQHF. The CDR3 DNA follows: TGTGCCAGCATGTGGGCGAGCAATCAGCCCCAGCATTTT.

The table lists this clone with a few counts. At one boundary the junction diverges from the germline segment, which might be a read error. The chain carries TRBV28 and TRBJ1-2, with D maybe TRBD1 (5 bases). This CDR3 region has 12 residues. Germline assignment: CDR1 MDHEN and CDR2 SYDVKM. The CDR3 nucleotides read TGTGCCAGCAGTTCCGGAGGGGACCCCGAGCAATTC. It codes for CASSSGGDPEQF.

This clone was counted between two and nine times. The chain employs TRBV28 and TRBJ1-6; 11 nucleotides agree with TRBD1. J gave up 9 bases and V 2 bases, and 6 bases lay outside the gene matches. The CDR3 is 16 amino acids. CDR1 and CDR2 (germline): MDHEN, SYDVKM. CDR3 loop: CASSLGTGGSLSPLHF. DNA for the CDR3: TGTGCCAGCAGTTTAGGGACAGGGGGAAGCCTTTCACCCCTCCACTTT.

V gene TRBV6-2 or TRBV6-3 combines with J gene TRBJ1-1, with D possibly being TRBD1 (5 bases). The CDR3 has 15 amino acids. Deletions cut 4 bases from V and 1 base from J, with 13 bases between. Germline values: CDR1 MNHEY, CDR2 SVGEGT. CDR3 bases: TGTGCCAGCAGTTCCTTGGGAGGGACGAACACTGAAGCTTTCTTT. Protein product: CASSSLGGTNTEAFF.

In nucleotides, the CDR3 is TGTGCCGGGAGTGCGGGGGGCTCGGGTCAGCCCCAGCATTTT. Protein sequence: CAGSAGGSGQPQHF. The chain employs TRBV28 and TRBJ1-5; D is perhaps TRBD1 (6 bases). The CDR3 is 14 residues long. Per germline, CDR1 MDHEN and CDR2 SYDVKM. V was clipped by 11 bases and J by 6 bases, with 20 bases between them.